The T cell receptor (beta chain) under discussion was sequenced for a study of beta chain features in type 1 diabetes. As for the study in general: Age and gender were similar between patients and healthy donors, as were cell yields.

This CDR3 has 14 residues. The V gene end was trimmed by 5 bases and the J gene end by 3 bases; junction bases not matched to a gene: 4. The V gene's germline CDR1 is SEHNR and CDR2 FQNEAQ (reference sequence). Every isolated RNA sample was fully reverse transcribed, so sequencing captured expressed TCRB transcripts. Clones were sequenced by immunoSEQ multiplex PCR, and TCRdb holds only the in-frame ones, with some missing. The table shows fewer than 250,000 clones, with around an eighth occurring only once. V is TRBV7-9 and J is TRBJ1-5; 7 positions agree with TRBD1. Sequencing was carried out using naive CD4+ T cells from blood. This clonotype was sampled from a woman in her thirties or forties in good health. DNA of the CDR3: TGTGCCAGCAGCCGTGGGACAGTCAATCAGCCCCAGCATTTT. Translated: CASSRGTVNQPQHF.